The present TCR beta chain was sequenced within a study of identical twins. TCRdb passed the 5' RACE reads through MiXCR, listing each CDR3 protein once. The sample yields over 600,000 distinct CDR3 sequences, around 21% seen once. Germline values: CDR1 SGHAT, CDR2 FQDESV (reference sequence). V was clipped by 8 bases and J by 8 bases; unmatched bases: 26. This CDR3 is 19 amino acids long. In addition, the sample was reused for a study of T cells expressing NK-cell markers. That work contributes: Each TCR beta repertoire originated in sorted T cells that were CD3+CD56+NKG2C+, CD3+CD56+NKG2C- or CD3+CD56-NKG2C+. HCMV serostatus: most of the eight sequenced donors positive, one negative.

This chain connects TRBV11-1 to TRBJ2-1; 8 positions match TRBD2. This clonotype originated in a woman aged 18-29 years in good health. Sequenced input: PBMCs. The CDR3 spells CASYSLKQVGRTSPDEQFF. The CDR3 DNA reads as TGTGCCAGCTACAGCTTGAAGCAGGTCGGAAGGACTAGCCCGGATGAGCAGTTCTTC.